The sequence of this T cell receptor beta chain was determined in a study of CD8+ T cells in alopecia areata. Study-level findings and limits: Uncertainty about whether baseline CD8+ expansion is linked to response remains, with one nonresponder.

Extraction and reverse transcription of RNA yielded cDNA as the sequencing template. The protocol was immunoSEQ multiplex PCR, while the TCRdb copy is restricted to in-frame clones and leaves out a portion. The table records 140,000 to 150,000 clones, nearly 55% of them present only once. This clone has more than one count but fewer than ten. Its target is unknown. V lost 3 bases, J lost 5 bases, and 9 bases stayed unmatched. Germline CDR1 LGHNA, CDR2 YSLEER. The CDR3 is 16 residues long. As for treatment: oral pan-JAK inhibitor, 5-10 mg twice daily. Patients with alopecia areata provided lesional scalp punch biopsies as well as peripheral blood. From PBMCs, CD4+ and CD8+ T cells were sorted.

The chain has TRBV4-3 and TRBJ2-1; TRBD2 matches at 8 bases. The TCR originated in a human donor with alopecia areata. Material: CD8+ T cells sorted from blood, obtained at week 4, from a patient treated with tofacitinib. CDR3 loop: CASSHQSGRGDNEQFF. CDR3 DNA: TGCGCCAGCAGCCACCAAAGCGGGAGAGGGGACAATGAGCAGTTCTTC.